These T cell receptor beta chains were read from a single sample in a study of response to subunit inactivated influenza vaccine. In TCRdb, the RT-PCR reads were re-called with MiXCR into one record per CDR3 protein. This sample has over 750,000 distinct CDR3 sequences; approximately 21% occur once, and the top ten carry approximately 10%. The sample in question was PBMCs from blood, obtained around 5 days after vaccination. These receptor sequences come from a man aged 50 to 59 who received an inactivated influenza vaccine. The conserved cysteine and the conserved F or W are not part of the CDR3 here. Where a row states a size, it is once, few, many or the class of an expanded clone; other rows omit it.

v_call clone_size cdr3_aa
TRBV24-1 once AIQPSGSWNTGELF
TRBV6-1 . ASKAGTSTDTQY
TRBV5-1 few ASSLAGTGVYSPLH
TRBV9 many ASSVGETDTQY
TRBV7-3 . ASSLLARADTQY
TRBV7-9 few ASSLNFGYT
TRBV5-5 . ASSLFGTNTGELF
TRBV10-2 . ASSESLAGAIQETQY
TRBV4-3 . ASSPGSGSSYNEQF
TRBV6-1 few ASSGSTGLEQPQH
TRBV4-3 . ASSQEIQGGSAYNSPLH
TRBV7-9 . ASSSNRGTNEQY
TRBV24-1 . ATSDPGTSYGGNEQF
TRBV12-3/TRBV12-4 . ASRVGPNNEQF
TRBV28 . ASSLRLAGDAVQETQY
TRBV6-1 few ASGGSTGTESSYEQY
TRBV12-3/TRBV12-4 many ASSRPMLAKNIQY
TRBV5-1 few ASSLGGDRASQGTQY
TRBV7-8 . ASSPGQPRIETQY
TRBV9 few ASEGYGYT